This T cell receptor (beta chain) was recorded in a study of cytomegalovirus exposure and HLA in healthy donors. Study-wide points: What was likely a sequencing artifact was a cluster of highly shared sequence variants. Relative to equally common others, HLA-associated TCR beta chains showed greater clonal expansion in a later analysis.

On this clone: The target antigen is unknown.

The V gene's germline CDR1 is LGHNA and CDR2 YSLEER. The CDR3 has 16 residues. Germline trimming cut 4 bases from V and 1 base from J; bases unmatched to any gene: 6. With 60 Vbeta and 13 Jbeta primers, the PCR was carried out. Sequencing was performed with immunoSEQ multiplex PCR; in TCRdb, only in-frame clones are kept and a portion is missing. The sample has some 160,000 clones; roughly 72% are singletons. The sequencing input was PBMCs. The chain uses TRBV4-3 and TRBJ2-7; 11 bases are shared with TRBD2. The receptor was isolated from a man in his forties in good health and CMV-seronegative. The CDR3: CASSLDGTSGSYEQYF. The CDR3 bases are TGCGCCAGCAGCCTAGACGGGACTAGCGGTTCCTACGAGCAGTACTTC.